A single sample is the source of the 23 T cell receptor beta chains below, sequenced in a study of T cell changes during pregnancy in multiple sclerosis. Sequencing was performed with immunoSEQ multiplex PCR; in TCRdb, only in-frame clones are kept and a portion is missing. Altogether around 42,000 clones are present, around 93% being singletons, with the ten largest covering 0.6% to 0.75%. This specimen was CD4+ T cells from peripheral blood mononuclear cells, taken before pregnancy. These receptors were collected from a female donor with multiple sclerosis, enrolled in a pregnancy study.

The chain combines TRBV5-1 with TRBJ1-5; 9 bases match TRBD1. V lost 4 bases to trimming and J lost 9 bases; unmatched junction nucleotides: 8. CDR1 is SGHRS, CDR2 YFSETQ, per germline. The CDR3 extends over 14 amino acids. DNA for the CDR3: TGCGCCAGCAGCCCGGGGACAGGGTTTCGGCCCCAGCATTTT. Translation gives CASSPGTGFRPQHF.

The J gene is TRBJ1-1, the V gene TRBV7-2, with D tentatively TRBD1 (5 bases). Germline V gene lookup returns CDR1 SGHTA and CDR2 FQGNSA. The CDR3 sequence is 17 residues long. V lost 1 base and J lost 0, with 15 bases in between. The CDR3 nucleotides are TGTGCCAGCAGCTTAGTGGCTGGGGGACTTATGAACACTGAAGCTTTCTTT. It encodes CASSLVAGGLMNTEAFF.

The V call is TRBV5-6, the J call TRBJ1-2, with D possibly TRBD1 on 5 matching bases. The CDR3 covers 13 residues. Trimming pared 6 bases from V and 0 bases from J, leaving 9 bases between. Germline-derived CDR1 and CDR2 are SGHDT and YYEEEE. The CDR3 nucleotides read TGTGCCAGCACCCAACAGGCTAACTATGGCTACACCTTC. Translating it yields CASTQQANYGYTF.

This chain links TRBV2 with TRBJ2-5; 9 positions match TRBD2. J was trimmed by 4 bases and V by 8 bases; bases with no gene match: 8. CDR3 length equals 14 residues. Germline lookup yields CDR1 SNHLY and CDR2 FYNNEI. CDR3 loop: CASSWTSAAETQYF. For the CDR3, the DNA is TGTGCCAGCTCTTGGACTAGCGCGGCAGAGACCCAGTACTTC. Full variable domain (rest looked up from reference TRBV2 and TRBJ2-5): EPEVTQTPSHQVTQMGQEVILRCVPISNHLYFYWYRQILGQKVEFLVSFYNNEISEKSEIFDDQFSVERPDGSNFTLKIRSTKLEDSAMYFCASSWTSAAETQYFGPGTRLLVL.

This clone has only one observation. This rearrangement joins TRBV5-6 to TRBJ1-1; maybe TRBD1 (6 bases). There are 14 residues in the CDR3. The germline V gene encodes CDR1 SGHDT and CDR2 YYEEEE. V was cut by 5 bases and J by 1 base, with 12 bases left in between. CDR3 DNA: TGTGCCAGCAGGCGAACAGGGCGGAACACTGAAGCTTTCTTT. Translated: CASRRTGRNTEAFF.

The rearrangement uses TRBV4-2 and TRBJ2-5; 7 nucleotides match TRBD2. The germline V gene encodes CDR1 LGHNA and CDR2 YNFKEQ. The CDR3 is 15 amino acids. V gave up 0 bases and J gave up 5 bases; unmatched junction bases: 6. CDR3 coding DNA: TGTGCCAGCAGCCAAGACGGGGCGGGGGAGGAGACCCAGTACTTC. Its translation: CASSQDGAGEETQYF.

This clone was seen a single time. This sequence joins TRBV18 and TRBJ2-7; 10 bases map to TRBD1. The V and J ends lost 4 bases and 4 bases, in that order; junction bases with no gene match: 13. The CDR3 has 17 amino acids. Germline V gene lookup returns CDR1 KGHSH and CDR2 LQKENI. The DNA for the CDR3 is TGTGCCAGCTCACAAACCAGGACAGGGGGGTTCGGTTACGAGCAGTACTTC. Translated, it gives CASSQTRTGGFGYEQYF. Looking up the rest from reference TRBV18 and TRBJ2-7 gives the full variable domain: NAGVMQNPRHLVRRRGQEARLRCSPMKGHSHVYWYRQLPEEGLKFMVYLQKENIIDESGMPKERFSAEFPKEGPSILRIQQVVRGDSAAYFCASSQTRTGGFGYEQYFGPGTRLTVT.

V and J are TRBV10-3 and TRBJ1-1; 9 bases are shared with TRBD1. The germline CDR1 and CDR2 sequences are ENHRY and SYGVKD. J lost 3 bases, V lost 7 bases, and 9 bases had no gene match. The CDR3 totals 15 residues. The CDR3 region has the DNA TGTGCCATCAAAAGCTCCGGGACAGGGCACACTGAAGCTTTCTTT. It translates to CAIKSSGTGHTEAFF.

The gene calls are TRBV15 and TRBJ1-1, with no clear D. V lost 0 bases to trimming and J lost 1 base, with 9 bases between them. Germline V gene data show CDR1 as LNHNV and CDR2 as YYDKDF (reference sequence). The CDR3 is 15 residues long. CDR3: CATSRDRHWNTEAFF. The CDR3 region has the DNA TGTGCCACCAGCAGAGATCGCCACTGGAACACTGAAGCTTTCTTT.

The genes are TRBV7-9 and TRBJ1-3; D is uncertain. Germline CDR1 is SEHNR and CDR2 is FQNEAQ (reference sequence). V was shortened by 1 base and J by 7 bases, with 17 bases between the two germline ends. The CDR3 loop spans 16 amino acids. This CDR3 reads CASSLVDGWLANTIYF. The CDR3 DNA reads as TGTGCCAGCAGCTTAGTAGACGGTTGGTTAGCGAACACCATATATTTT.

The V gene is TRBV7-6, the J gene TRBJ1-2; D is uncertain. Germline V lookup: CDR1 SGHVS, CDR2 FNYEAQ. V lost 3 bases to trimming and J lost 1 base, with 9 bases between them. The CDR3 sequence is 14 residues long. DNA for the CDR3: TGTGCCAGCAGCTTGGGCAGAAATAACTATGGCTACACCTTC. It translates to CASSLGRNNYGYTF.

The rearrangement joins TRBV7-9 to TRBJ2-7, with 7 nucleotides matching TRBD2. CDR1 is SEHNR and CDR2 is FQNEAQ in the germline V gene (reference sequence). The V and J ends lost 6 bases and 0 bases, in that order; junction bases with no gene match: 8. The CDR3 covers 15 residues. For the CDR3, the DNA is TGTGCCAGCAGTCGAGTCCCGGGGGGCTCCTACGAGCAGTACTTC. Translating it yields CASSRVPGGSYEQYF.

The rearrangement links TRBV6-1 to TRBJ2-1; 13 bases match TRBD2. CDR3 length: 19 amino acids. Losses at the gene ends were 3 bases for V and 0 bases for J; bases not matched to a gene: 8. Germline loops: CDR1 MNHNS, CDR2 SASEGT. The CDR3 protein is CASSEAGTSGVNSYNEQFF. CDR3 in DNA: TGTGCCAGCAGTGAGGCCGGGACTAGCGGGGTAAACTCCTACAATGAGCAGTTCTTC.

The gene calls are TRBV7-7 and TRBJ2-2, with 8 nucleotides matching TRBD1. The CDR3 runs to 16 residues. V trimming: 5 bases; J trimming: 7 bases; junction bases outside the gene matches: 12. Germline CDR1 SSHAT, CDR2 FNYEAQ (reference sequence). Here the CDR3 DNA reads TGTGCCAGCAGCCCCGCGGACAGGGTAGTTGGCGGGGAGCTGTTTTTT. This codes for CASSPADRVVGGELFF. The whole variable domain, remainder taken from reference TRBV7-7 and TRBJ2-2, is GAGVSQSPRYKVTKRGQDVTLRCDPISSHATLYWYQQALGQGPEFLTYFNYEAQPDKSGLPSDRFSAERPEGSISTLTIQRTEQRDSAMYRCASSPADRVVGGELFFGEGSRLTVL.

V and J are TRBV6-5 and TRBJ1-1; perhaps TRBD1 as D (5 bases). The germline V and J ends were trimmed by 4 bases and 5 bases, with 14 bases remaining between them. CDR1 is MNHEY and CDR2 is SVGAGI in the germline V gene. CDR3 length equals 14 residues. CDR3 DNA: TGTGCCAGCAGTTTCCCAGGGATCGGAACTGAAGCTTTCTTT. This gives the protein CASSFPGIGTEAFF.

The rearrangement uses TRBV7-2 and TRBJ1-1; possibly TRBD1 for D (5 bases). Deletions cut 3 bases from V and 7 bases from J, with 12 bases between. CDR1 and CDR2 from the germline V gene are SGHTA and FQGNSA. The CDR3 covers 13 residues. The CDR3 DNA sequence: TGTGCCAGCAGCTTGGGGGGAATCTATGAAGCTTTCTTT. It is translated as CASSLGGIYEAFF.

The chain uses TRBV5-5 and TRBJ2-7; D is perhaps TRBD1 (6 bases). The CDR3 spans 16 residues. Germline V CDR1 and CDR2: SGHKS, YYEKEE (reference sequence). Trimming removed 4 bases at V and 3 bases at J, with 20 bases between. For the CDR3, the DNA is TGTGCCAGCAGCCGTAGATCGTCCCAGGGGAGCTACGAGCAGTACTTC. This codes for CASSRRSSQGSYEQYF. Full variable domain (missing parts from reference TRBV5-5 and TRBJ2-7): DAGVTQSPTHLIKTRGQQVTLRCSPISGHKSVSWYQQVLGQGPQFIFQYYEKEERGRGNFPDRFSARQFPNYSSELNVNALLLGDSALYLCASSRRSSQGSYEQYFGPGTRLTVT.

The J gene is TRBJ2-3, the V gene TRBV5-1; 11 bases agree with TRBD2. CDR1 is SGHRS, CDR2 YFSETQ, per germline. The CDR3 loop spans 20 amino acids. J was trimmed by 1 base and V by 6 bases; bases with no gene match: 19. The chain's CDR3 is CASTLRTRLAGSFGTDTQYF. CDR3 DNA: TGCGCCAGCACCCTTAGGACAAGACTAGCGGGGTCGTTCGGCACAGATACGCAGTATTTT.

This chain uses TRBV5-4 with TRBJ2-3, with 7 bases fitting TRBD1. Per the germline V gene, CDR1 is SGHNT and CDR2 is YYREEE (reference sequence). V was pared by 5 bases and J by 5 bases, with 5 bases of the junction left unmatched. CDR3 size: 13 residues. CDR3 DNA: TGTGCCAGCAGTTTCACAGGGGAAGATACGCAGTATTTT. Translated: CASSFTGEDTQYF. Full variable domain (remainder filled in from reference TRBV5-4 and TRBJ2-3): ETGVTQSPTHLIKTRGQQVTLRCSSQSGHNTVSWYQQALGQGPQFIFQYYREEENGRGNFPPRFSGLQFPNYSSELNVNALELDDSALYLCASSFTGEDTQYFGPGTRLTVL.

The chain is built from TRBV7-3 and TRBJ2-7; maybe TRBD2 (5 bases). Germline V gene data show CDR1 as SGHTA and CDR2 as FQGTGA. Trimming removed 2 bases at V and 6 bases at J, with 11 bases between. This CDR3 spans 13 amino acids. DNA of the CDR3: TGTGCCAGCAGCTTATCTCAGGCGGGCGAGCAGTACTTC. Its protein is CASSLSQAGEQYF.

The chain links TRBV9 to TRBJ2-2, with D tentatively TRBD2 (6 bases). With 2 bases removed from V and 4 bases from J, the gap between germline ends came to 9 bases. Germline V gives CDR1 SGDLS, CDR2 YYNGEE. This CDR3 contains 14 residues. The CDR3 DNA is TGTGCCAGCAGCGTCGGGACTCTCACCGGGGAGCTGTTTTTT. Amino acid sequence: CASSVGTLTGELFF.

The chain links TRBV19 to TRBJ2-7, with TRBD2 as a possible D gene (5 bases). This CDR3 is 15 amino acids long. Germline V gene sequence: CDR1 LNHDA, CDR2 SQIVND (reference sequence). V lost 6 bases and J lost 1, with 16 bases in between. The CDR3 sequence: CASSRRGEGSYEQYF. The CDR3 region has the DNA TGTGCCAGTAGCCGCCGGGGAGAGGGTTCCTACGAGCAGTACTTC.

CDR3 coding DNA: TGTGCCAGCAGCTCAGGACAGTTCCAAGAGACCCAGTACTTC. Translation gives CASSSGQFQETQYF. The chain couples TRBV7-2 to TRBJ2-5; tentative D call: TRBD1 (6 bases). The length of the CDR3 is 14 residues. V was shortened by 4 bases and J by 1 base, with 10 bases between the two germline ends. CDR1 is SGHTA and CDR2 is FQGNSA in the germline V gene.